This TCR beta chain originates from a study of OX40 agonist ivuxolimab in advanced cancers. The overall study: Patients were roughly 83% male with ages roughly 23 to 85, mean around 61. Study-wide points: At 0.1 to 3.0 mg/kg and by week 6, clonal expansion occurred in CD4+ and CD8+ blood T cells.

The method was immunoSEQ multiplex PCR; TCRdb's version includes in-frame clones alone and lacks a portion of them. The repertoire includes roughly 19,000 clones, around four fifths of them detected once, and 45% to 55% sits in the top ten. Autoimmune disease history or systemic immunosuppression led to patient exclusion. Sampling of blood occurred at baseline, cycle 4 day 1, and cycle 7 day 1. V gave up 6 bases and J gave up 5 bases, with 10 bases separating them. The CDR3 extends over 12 amino acids. The germline gives CDR1 MDHEN, CDR2 SYDVKM. On this clone: The antigen is undetermined.

The sample was CD4+ or CD8+ T cells sorted from blood, taken in a trial of the OX40 agonist ivuxolimab. This receptor was taken from an adult with an advanced solid tumor such as melanoma, head and neck, liver or kidney cancer. The chain links TRBV28 to TRBJ1-1; no reliable D call. CDR3: CASSLVLTEAFF. The CDR3 DNA sequence: TGTGCCAGCAGCCTTGTCCTAACTGAAGCTTTCTTT.